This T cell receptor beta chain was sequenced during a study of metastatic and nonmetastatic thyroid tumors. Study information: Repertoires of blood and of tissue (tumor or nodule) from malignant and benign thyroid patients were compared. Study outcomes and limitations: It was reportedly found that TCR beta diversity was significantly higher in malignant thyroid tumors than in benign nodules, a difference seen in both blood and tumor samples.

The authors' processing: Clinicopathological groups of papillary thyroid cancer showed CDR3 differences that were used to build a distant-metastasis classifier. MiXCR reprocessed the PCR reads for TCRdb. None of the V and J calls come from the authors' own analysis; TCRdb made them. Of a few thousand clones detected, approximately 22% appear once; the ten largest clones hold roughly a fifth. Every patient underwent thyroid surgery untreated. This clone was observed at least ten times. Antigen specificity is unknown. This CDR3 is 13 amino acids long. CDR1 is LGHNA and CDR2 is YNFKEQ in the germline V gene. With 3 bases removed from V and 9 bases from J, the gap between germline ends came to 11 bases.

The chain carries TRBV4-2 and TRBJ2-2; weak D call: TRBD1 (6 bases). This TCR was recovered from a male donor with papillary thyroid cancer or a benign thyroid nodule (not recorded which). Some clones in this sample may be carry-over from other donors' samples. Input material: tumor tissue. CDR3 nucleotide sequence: TGTGCCAGCAGCCAGACAGGTTCGAGGGAGCTGTTTTTT. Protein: CASSQTGSRELFF.